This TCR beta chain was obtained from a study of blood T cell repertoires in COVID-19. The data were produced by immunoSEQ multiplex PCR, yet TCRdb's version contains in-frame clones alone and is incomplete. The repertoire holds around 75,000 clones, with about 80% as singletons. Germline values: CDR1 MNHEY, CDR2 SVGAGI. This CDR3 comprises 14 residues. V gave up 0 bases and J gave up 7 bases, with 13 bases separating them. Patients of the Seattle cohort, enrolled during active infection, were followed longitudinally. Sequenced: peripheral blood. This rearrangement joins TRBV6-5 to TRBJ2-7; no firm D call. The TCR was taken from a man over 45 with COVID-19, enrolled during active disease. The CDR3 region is CASSYSSKLWEQYF. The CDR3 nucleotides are TGTGCCAGCAGTTACTCGTCAAAACTGTGGGAGCAGTACTTC.